The present TCR beta chain was sequenced within a study of T cell responses to AZD1222 COVID-19 vaccine. Study-level findings and limits: The breadth and depth of Spike-specific TCRs increased once two AZD1222 doses had been given.

About this clone itself: Its antigen is as yet unknown.

Using immunoSEQ multiplex PCR, the repertoire was profiled, and TCRdb retains in-frame clones only, with some absent. This sample yields more than 95,000 clones, of which around nine tenths are seen a single time; about 3.1% belongs to the top ten. Material: peripheral blood, obtained 28 days after the second dose of the MenACWY control vaccine. The sequence was obtained from an adult who received the MenACWY meningococcal vaccine as a control.

The CDR3 region has the DNA TGCGCCAGCAGCCAAGAGCGGGACAGTGGCTGGGGCTACACCTTC. It specifies CASSQERDSGWGYTF. The V call is TRBV4-3, the J call TRBJ1-2, with 7 positions matching TRBD1. The CDR3 sequence is 15 residues long. After removal of 0 bases from V and 8 bases from J, the junction contained 9 bases not matched to a gene. CDR1 and CDR2 (germline): LGHNA, YSLEER.